This TCR beta chain was identified during a study of beta chain features in type 1 diabetes. At the level of the study: Age, gender and cell yields were similar between patients and healthy donors. Study-wide points: There were fewer insertions and more deletions at the VDJ junctions of type 1 diabetes patients.

The CDR3 length is 15 residues. With 4 bases removed from V and 4 bases from J, the gap between germline ends came to 15 bases. Germline CDR1 reads SEHNR; CDR2 reads FQNEAQ (reference sequence). A note on this clone: Antigen unknown.

Reverse transcription of all isolated RNA meant that expressed TCRB transcripts were sequenced. Repertoires were generated with immunoSEQ multiplex PCR, while TCRdb's copy carries only in-frame clones and drops some. The data hold roughly 230,000 clones, with around 9.6% observed a single time. The rearrangement uses TRBV7-9 and TRBJ2-3; weak D call: TRBD1 (5 bases). Sequencing input: naive CD4+ T cells from blood. This sequence was found in a young woman in good health. CDR3 amino acids: CASSSPVRDSDTQYF. The CDR3 nucleotides read TGTGCCAGCAGCTCCCCCGTCAGGGATTCAGATACGCAGTATTTT.